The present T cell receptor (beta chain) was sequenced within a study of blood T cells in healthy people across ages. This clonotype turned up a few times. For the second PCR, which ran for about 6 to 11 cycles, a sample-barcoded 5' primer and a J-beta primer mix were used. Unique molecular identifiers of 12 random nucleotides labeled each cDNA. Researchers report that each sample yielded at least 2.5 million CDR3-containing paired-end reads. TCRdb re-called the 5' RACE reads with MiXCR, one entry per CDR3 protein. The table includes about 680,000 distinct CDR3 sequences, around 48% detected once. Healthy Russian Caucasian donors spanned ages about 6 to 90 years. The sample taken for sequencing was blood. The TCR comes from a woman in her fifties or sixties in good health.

This CDR3 reads CASRNRVSYEQYF. CDR3 DNA: TGTGCCAGTAGAAACAGGGTTTCCTACGAGCAGTACTTC. J is TRBJ2-7 and V is TRBV25-1; D might be TRBD1 (6 bases). The CDR3 length is 13 residues. Trimming left V 9 bases short and J 1 base short, with 13 bases between. The V gene's germline CDR1 is MGHDK and CDR2 SYGVNS.